What follows are 5 T cell receptor beta chains derived from one specimen sequenced in a study of Ad26.COV2.S vaccination and SARS-CoV-2 variants. Produced via immunoSEQ multiplex PCR; TCRdb's table is partial and in-frame only. The sample lists more than 300,000 clones; approximately 86% were seen once. Documented treatment: roughly 20 received Ad26.COV2.S at low or high dose, single or two shots; about 5 received placebo; per-sample allocation not given. Day 63 after the first vaccine or placebo injection was the time point for sampling. The sample in question was peripheral blood, obtained in a trial of Ad26.COV2.S vaccine versus placebo. Receptors were obtained from a person aged 18-60 years who received the Ad26.COV2.S COVID-19 vaccine or a placebo.

The V and J genes are TRBV7-9 and TRBJ2-5; maybe TRBD2 (7 bases). Germline V gives CDR1 SEHNR, CDR2 FQNEAQ (reference sequence). The V end was cut by 7 bases, the J end by 4 bases, with 25 bases between. The CDR3 has 17 residues. The CDR3 region is CASKPGATGGGLETQYF. In DNA, the CDR3 is TGTGCCAGCAAACCAGGGGCGACCGGCGGGGGTTTAGAGACCCAGTACTTC. The complete variable domain, with remaining parts taken from reference TRBV7-9 and TRBJ2-5, reads DTGVSQNPRHKITKRGQNVTFRCDPISEHNRLYWYRQTLGQGPEFLTYFQNEAQLEKSRLLSDRFSAERPKGSFSTLEIQRTEQGDSAMYLCASKPGATGGGLETQYFGPGTRLLVL.

The chain has TRBV6-5 and TRBJ2-7, with 12 bases lining up with TRBD2. Germline loops: CDR1 MNHEY, CDR2 SVGAGI. With 6 bases clipped from V and 6 bases from J, the junction kept 9 bases outside the gene matches. The CDR3 loop spans 15 amino acids. The CDR3 spells CASSWTSGTRFEQYF. Here the CDR3 DNA reads TGTGCCAGCAGCTGGACTAGCGGGACACGTTTCGAGCAGTACTTC.

The chain couples TRBV2 to TRBJ1-1; 9 positions match TRBD1. The length of the CDR3 is 16 residues. Germline CDR1 is SNHLY and CDR2 is FYNNEI. J was trimmed by 6 bases and V by 2 bases; bases with no gene match: 10. The CDR3, as DNA: TGTGCCAGCAGTGAAAGCAACAGACAGGGGGTATCTGAAGCTTTCTTT. This translates into CASSESNRQGVSEAFF.

The CDR3 nucleotides read TGTGCCAGCAGCCCTACCCAGGGGTACACCATATATTTT. Translating gives CASSPTQGYTIYF. The chain has TRBV7-9 and TRBJ1-3, with a weak D call TRBD1 (6 bases). CDR1 and CDR2 from the germline V gene are SEHNR and FQNEAQ (reference sequence). The CDR3 has 13 residues. The germline V and J ends were trimmed by 5 bases and 8 bases, with 13 bases remaining between them. The full variable domain, rest sourced from reference TRBV7-9 and TRBJ1-3, is DTGVSQNPRHKITKRGQNVTFRCDPISEHNRLYWYRQTLGQGPEFLTYFQNEAQLEKSRLLSDRFSAERPKGSFSTLEIQRTEQGDSAMYLCASSPTQGYTIYFGEGSWLTVV.

V usage is TRBV4-3 and J usage is TRBJ2-1; 9 nucleotides agree with TRBD2. Per germline, CDR1 LGHNA and CDR2 YSLEER. Germline trimming cut 3 bases from V and 7 bases from J; bases unmatched to any gene: 10. The CDR3 contains 16 residues. As DNA, the CDR3 is TGCGCCAGCAGCCAGGACCCTAGCGGGGTCTGGAATGAGCAGTTCTTC. Translation: CASSQDPSGVWNEQFF.